Listed below are T cell receptor beta chains from one sample, sequenced in a study of Ad26.COV2.S vaccination and SARS-CoV-2 variants. Assay used: immunoSEQ multiplex PCR; TCRdb lists only in-frame clones, some missing. The sample shows about 400,000 clones, around 93% of them seen only once. The sample in question was peripheral blood, obtained in a trial of Ad26.COV2.S vaccine versus placebo. The receptors derive from a person aged 18-60 years who received the Ad26.COV2.S COVID-19 vaccine or a placebo. The CDR3 runs from the conserved cysteine through the conserved F or W. A D gene is named only where the DNA matches it firmly. Size is stated for part of the rows, as once, few or many counts, or as a class when the clone is expanded.

size	D	J	V	DNA	CDR3
NA	TRBD2	TRBJ2-7	TRBV7-9	TGTGCCAGCAGAGACGGGAGGGAGACCCACGAGCAGTACTTC	CASRDGRETHEQYF
NA	NA	TRBJ2-3	TRBV3-1/TRBV3-2	TGTGCCAGCAGCCAAGATCTCGGCTCCTTCACAGATACGCAGTATTTT	CASSQDLGSFTDTQYF
NA	NA	TRBJ2-7	TRBV7-2	TGTGCCAGCAGCTTAGGATTATCAAGGGCCCTCTACGAGCAGTACTTC	CASSLGLSRALYEQYF
NA	NA	TRBJ2-3	TRBV4-3	TGCGCCAGCAGCCAAGGTTGGATGCGGGATTCTAGCGAACTGGGGGATACGCAGTATTTT	CASSQGWMRDSSELGDTQYF
NA	TRBD2	TRBJ2-5	TRBV4-3	TGCGCCAGCAGCCACCTCCTCACTAGCGGGGGGGCCGGGGAGACCCAGTACTTC	CASSHLLTSGGAGETQYF
NA	NA	TRBJ2-4	TRBV7-2	TGTGCCAGCAGCTTCAGACGTGGGGGTGACATTCAGTACTTC	CASSFRRGGDIQYF
NA	TRBD2	TRBJ2-7	TRBV11-2	TGTGCCAGCAGCTTAGGAAGCGGGGGCTCCTACGAGCAGTACTTC	CASSLGSGGSYEQYF
NA	TRBD1	TRBJ2-2	TRBV18	TGTGCCAGCTCACCCGACAGGGCCACCGGGGAGCTGTTTTTT	CASSPDRATGELFF
NA	NA	TRBJ2-1	TRBV28	TGTGCCAGCAGTCGGACAGTCTCCTACAATGAGCAGTTCTTC	CASSRTVSYNEQFF
NA	NA	TRBJ2-1	TRBV28	TGTGCCAGCAGTTTATTAAGGGGCCGCAATGAGCAGTTCTTC	CASSLLRGRNEQFF
NA	NA	TRBJ2-7	TRBV6-6	TGTGCCAGCAGTTACTTCCGGACGGCGGGCAACTACGAGCAGTACTTC	CASSYFRTAGNYEQYF
once	NA	TRBJ2-1	TRBV19	TGTGCCAGTAGTATAGGTTGGTCGACCCACAATGAGCAGTTCTTC	CASSIGWSTHNEQFF
NA	TRBD2	TRBJ2-1	TRBV7-6	TGTGCCAGCAGCCAGAGCGGGGGGGCCTACAATGAGCAGTTCTTC	CASSQSGGAYNEQFF
NA	TRBD2	TRBJ2-1	TRBV6-5	TGTGCCAGCAGTTTTCTTGGCGGGGGGGCCTACAATGAGCAGTTCTTC	CASSFLGGGAYNEQFF
NA	NA	TRBJ2-5	TRBV7-2	TGTGCCAGCAGCTACGCAGGGACTCGAGGGGAGACCCAGTACTTC	CASSYAGTRGETQYF
NA	TRBD1	TRBJ1-2	TRBV12-5	TGTGCTAGTGGTTTGCCGGGACAGGCGTCAACCTTC	CASGLPGQASTF
NA	NA	TRBJ2-1	TRBV18	TGTGCCAGCTCGCTTTTAGCGGCCGCGGGTGAGCAGTTCTTC	CASSLLAAAGEQFF
NA	TRBD1	TRBJ2-1	TRBV6-5	TGTGCCAGCAGTTACTCTTGGACAGGCGACAATGAGCAGTTCTTC	CASSYSWTGDNEQFF
NA	NA	TRBJ1-2	TRBV12-3/TRBV12-4	TGTGCCAGCAGACCGGACAGTGGCTACACCTTC	CASRPDSGYTF
NA	TRBD2	TRBJ2-5	TRBV4-3	TGCGCCAGCAGCCAAGTTTTAACGCGGGGGGCACAAGAGACCCAGTACTTC	CASSQVLTRGAQETQYF
NA	TRBD1	TRBJ1-4	TRBV4-3	TGCGCCAGCAGCCCAAGTGCAGGGGGCAATGAAAAACTGTTTTTT	CASSPSAGGNEKLFF
few	NA	TRBJ1-3	TRBV11-3	TGTGCCAGCAGCTCCCGGGAAGACTCTGGAAACACCATATATTTT	CASSSREDSGNTIYF
NA	NA	TRBJ1-5	TRBV6-2/TRBV6-3	TGTGCCAGCAGTTATCGGGGATGGAATCAGCCCCAGCATTTT	CASSYRGWNQPQHF
NA	NA	TRBJ2-1	TRBV19	TGTGCCAGTAGTATAGGGTACAATGAGCAGTTCTTC	CASSIGYNEQFF
once	NA	TRBJ2-1	TRBV5-6	TGTGCCAGCAGCTTGACCCATGAGCAGTTCTTC	CASSLTHEQFF
NA	NA	TRBJ1-1	TRBV7-6	TGTGCCAGCAGCCGGACCGGGACCGTTATGAACACTGAAGCTTTCTTT	CASSRTGTVMNTEAFF
NA	NA	TRBJ2-3	TRBV18	TGTGCCAGCTCACCCCAGGCTGGGGCAGATACGCAGTATTTT	CASSPQAGADTQYF
NA	NA	TRBJ1-4	TRBV30	TGTGCCTCCGACCTGGGGGGTACTAATGAAAAACTGTTTTTT	CASDLGGTNEKLFF
NA	NA	TRBJ1-4	TRBV19	TGTGCCAGTAGTTTAGGGGGTCGGACTAATGAAAAACTGTTTTTT	CASSLGGRTNEKLFF